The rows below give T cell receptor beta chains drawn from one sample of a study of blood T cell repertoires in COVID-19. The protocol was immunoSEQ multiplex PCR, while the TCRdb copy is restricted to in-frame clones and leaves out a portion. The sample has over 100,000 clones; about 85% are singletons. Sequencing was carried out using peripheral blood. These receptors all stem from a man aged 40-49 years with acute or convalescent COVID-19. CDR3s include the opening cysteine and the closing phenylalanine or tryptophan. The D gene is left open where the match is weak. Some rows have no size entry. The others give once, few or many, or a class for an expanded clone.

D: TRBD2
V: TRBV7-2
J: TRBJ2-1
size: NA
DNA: TGTGCCAGCAGCTTAGGGACTAGCTCCTACAATGAGCAGTTCTTC
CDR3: CASSLGTSSYNEQFF

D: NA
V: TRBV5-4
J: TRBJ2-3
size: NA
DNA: TGTGCCAGTTCCGCCCTAACGGGGGATACGCAGTATTTT
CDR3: CASSALTGDTQYF

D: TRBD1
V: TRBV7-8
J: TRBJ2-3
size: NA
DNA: TGTGCCAGCAGCGTTTCCAGGACAGGGACAGATACGCAGTATTTT
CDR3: CASSVSRTGTDTQYF

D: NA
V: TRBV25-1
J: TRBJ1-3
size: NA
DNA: TGTGCCAGCAGTGTGCCAGGGGCCATCTCTGGAAACACCATATATTTT
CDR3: CASSVPGAISGNTIYF

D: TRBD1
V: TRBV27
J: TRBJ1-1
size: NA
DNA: TGTGCCAGCAGTCGGGACAGGTCGAACACTGAAGCTTTCTTT
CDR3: CASSRDRSNTEAFF

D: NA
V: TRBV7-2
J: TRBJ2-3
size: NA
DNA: TGTGCCAGCAGCTTATATAGCACAGATACGCAGTATTTT
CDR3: CASSLYSTDTQYF

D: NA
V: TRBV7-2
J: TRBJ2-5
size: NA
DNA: TGTGCCAGCAGCTTAGTGCTGGCTTCACCAGAGACCCAGTACTTC
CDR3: CASSLVLASPETQYF

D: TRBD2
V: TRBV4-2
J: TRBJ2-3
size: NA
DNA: TGTGCCAGCAGCCAAGAGGTAGCGGGAACGGGCTCGGATACGCAGTATTTT
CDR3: CASSQEVAGTGSDTQYF

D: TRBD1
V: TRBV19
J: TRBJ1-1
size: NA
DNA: TGTGCCAGTGGACCCTGGACAGGGGTAGCTGAAGCTTTCTTT
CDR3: CASGPWTGVAEAFF

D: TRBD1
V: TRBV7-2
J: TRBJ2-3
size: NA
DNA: TGTGCCAGCAGCCCGCGGGACAGGGTTGATACGCAGTATTTT
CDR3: CASSPRDRVDTQYF

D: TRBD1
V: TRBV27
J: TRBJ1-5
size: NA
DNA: TGTGCCAGCAGTCCTTCGACAGGGCTGGGAAATCAGCCCCAGCATTTT
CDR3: CASSPSTGLGNQPQHF

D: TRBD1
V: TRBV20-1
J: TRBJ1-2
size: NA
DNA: TGCAGTGCTAGTGACAGGGGCCGAGCTAACTATGGCTACACCTTC
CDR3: CSASDRGRANYGYTF

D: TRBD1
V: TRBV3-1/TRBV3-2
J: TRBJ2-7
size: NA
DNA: TGTGCCAGCAGCCAGCGGGGGACAGGGGGCCCCCTCTCCTACGAGCAGTACTTC
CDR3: CASSQRGTGGPLSYEQYF

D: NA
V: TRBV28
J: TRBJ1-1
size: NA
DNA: TGTGCCAGCCTGACAGGTCGCGGCACTGAAGCTTTCTTT
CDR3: CASLTGRGTEAFF

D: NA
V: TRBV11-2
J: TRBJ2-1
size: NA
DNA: TGTGCCAGCACCCGGGGGTGGAATGAGCAGTTCTTC
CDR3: CASTRGWNEQFF

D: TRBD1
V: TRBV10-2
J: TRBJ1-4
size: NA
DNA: TGCGCCAGCATGCTACAGGGGGCCACTAATGAAAAACTGTTTTTT
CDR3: CASMLQGATNEKLFF

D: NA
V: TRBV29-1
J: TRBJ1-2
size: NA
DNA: TGCAGCGTTGAAAGGGACTCTGGCTACACCTTC
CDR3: CSVERDSGYTF

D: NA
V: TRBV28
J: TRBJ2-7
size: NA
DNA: TGTGCCAGCAGACTGAGGATTAAGGCCTACGAGCAGTACTTC
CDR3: CASRLRIKAYEQYF

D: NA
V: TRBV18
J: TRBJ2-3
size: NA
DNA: TGTGCCAGCTCACCACAAACCGGGAGTAAAGATACGCAGTATTTT
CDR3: CASSPQTGSKDTQYF

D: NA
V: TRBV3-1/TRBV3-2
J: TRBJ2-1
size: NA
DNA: TGTGCCAGCAGCCTCCCTACTAGGAATCGTGAGCAGTTCTTC
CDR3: CASSLPTRNREQFF

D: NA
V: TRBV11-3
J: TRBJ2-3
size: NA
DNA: TGTGCCAGCAGCTTGAGTGGGGCCACAGATACGCAGTATTTT
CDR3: CASSLSGATDTQYF

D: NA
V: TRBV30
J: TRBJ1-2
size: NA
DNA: TGTGCCTGGAGAAGTCAGAACTATGGCTACACCTTC
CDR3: CAWRSQNYGYTF

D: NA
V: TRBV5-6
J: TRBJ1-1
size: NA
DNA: TGTGCCAGCAGCTTGGCATTGTCAGGGACTGAAGCTTTCTTT
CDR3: CASSLALSGTEAFF

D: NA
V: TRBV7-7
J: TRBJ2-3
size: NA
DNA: TGTGCTAGCAGCTTAGGCCCAGGGAGCACAGATACGCAGTATTTT
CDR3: CASSLGPGSTDTQYF

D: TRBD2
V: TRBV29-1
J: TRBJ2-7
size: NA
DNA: TGCAGCGTTGAGGCTAGCGGGAGCTACGAGCAGTACTTC
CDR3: CSVEASGSYEQYF

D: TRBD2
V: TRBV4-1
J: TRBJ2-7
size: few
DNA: TGCGCCAGCAGCCATTTATCCACTCGGACTAGCGACTACGAGCAGTACTTC
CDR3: CASSHLSTRTSDYEQYF

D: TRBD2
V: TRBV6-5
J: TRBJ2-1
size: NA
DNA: TGTGCCAGCAGGACAAATAGCGGGGGGAGCGATGAGCAGTTCTTC
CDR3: CASRTNSGGSDEQFF

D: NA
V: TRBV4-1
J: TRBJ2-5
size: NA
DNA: TGCGCCAGCAGCCAAGGTCCGGGACATTCCTCAGAGACCCAGTACTTC
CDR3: CASSQGPGHSSETQYF

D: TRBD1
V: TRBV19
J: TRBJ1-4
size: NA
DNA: TGTGCCAGTAACCCGGACAGGGATAATGAAAAACTGTTTTTT
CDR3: CASNPDRDNEKLFF

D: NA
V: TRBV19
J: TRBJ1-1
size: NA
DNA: TGTGCCAGTAGTACCAGGGTAGGGGACACTGAAGCTTTCTTT
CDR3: CASSTRVGDTEAFF

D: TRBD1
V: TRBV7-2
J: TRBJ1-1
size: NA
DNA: TGTGCCAGCAGCTCTATCCGGACAGGGGTTGCTTTCTTT
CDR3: CASSSIRTGVAFF

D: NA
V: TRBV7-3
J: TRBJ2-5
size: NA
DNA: TGTGCCAGCAGCTTAGGGAGGATGGAGACCCAGTACTTC
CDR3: CASSLGRMETQYF

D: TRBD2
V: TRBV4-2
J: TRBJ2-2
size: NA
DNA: TGTGCCAGCAGCCAATACACTAGCGGGGGCGCCCTAGGGGAGCTGTTTTTT
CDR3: CASSQYTSGGALGELFF

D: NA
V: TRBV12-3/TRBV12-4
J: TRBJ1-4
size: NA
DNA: TGTGCCACGAGCCCGGGGTTCAGGGAAAAACTGTTTTTT
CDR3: CATSPGFREKLFF

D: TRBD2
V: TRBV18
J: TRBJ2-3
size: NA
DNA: TGTGCCAGCTCACCGGTTGACCAGGGACTAGCAGATACGCAGTATTTT
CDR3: CASSPVDQGLADTQYF

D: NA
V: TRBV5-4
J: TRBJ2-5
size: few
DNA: TGTGCCAGCAGCTTCGCGGGTGTAGAGACCCAGTACTTC
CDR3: CASSFAGVETQYF

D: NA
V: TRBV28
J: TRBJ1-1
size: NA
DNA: TGTGCCAGCAGCCCTCCAATGGGCGTCCTTATGAACACTGAAGCTTTCTTT
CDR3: CASSPPMGVLMNTEAFF

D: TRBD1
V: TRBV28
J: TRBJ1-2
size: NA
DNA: TGTGCCAGCAGTCAGGGGGCGCATGGCTACACCTTC
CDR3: CASSQGAHGYTF

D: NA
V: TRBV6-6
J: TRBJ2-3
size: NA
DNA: TGTGCCAGCAGTAACCTATGGGATACGCAGTATTTT
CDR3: CASSNLWDTQYF

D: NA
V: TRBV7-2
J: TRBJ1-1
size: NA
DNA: TGTGCCAGCAGGTCCCGGGGGAGTACTGAAGCTTTCTTT
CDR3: CASRSRGSTEAFF

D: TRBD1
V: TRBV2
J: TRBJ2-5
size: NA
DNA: TGTGCCACCGGGACAGGGCAAGAGACCCAGTACTTC
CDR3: CATGTGQETQYF

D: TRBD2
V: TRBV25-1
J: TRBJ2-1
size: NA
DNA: TGTGCCAGCAGTCCCTACGGACTAGGAGGTCACGGCCTGGAGCAGTTCTTC
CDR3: CASSPYGLGGHGLEQFF

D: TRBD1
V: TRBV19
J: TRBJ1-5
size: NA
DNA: TGTGCCAGTACCGACAGGGACAATCAGCCCCAGCATTTT
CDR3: CASTDRDNQPQHF

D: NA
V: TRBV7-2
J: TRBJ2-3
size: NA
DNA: TGTGCCAGCAGCCTGAACCCGTCAGGGGGGAGATCGCTTACGCAGTATTTT
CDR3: CASSLNPSGGRSLTQYF

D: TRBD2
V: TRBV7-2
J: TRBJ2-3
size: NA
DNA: TGTGCCAGCAGCCAACATGGTCGGCGGGGGAGCACAGATACGCAGTATTTT
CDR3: CASSQHGRRGSTDTQYF

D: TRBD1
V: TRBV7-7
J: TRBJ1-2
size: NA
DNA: TGTGCTAGCAGCCCAGGACAGGGGAATGGCGCTAACTATGGCTACACCTTC
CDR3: CASSPGQGNGANYGYTF

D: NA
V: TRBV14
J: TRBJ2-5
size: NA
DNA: TGTGCCAGCAGCCAAGATCTCTTCCCAGGAGGGACCCAGTACTTC
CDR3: CASSQDLFPGGTQYF

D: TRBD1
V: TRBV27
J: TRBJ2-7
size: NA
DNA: TGTGCCAGCAGTTTAATGGGACAGGGAGCCTACGAGCAGTACTTC
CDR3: CASSLMGQGAYEQYF

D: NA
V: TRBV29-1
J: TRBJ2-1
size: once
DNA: TGCAGCGCCATAGACGCTTCCCGGGGTTTTGTGCAGTTCTTC
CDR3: CSAIDASRGFVQFF

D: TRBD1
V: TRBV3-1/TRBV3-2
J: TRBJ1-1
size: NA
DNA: TGTGCCAGCAGCCAAGGAGACAGGGGGGCTTTCTTT
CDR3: CASSQGDRGAFF

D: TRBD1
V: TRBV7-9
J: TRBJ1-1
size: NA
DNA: TGTGCCGGGACTAAGACAGGGGGCTACACTGAAGCTTTCTTT
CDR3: CAGTKTGGYTEAFF

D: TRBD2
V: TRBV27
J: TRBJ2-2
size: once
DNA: TGTGCCAGCACCCCGATGGGACTAGCGGGATTCGGGGAGCTGTTTTTT
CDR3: CASTPMGLAGFGELFF

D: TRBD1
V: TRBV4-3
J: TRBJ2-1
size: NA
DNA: TGCGCCAGCAGCCGAAACGACAGGGATCATGAGCAGTTCTTC
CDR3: CASSRNDRDHEQFF

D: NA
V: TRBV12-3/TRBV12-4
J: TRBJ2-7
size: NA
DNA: TGTGCCAGCAGTTTGAGGCGGGATGTAGAGCAGTACTTC
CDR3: CASSLRRDVEQYF

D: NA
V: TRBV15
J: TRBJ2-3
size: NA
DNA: TGTGCCACCAGCAGCCACTTAAGCACAGATACGCAGTATTTT
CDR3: CATSSHLSTDTQYF

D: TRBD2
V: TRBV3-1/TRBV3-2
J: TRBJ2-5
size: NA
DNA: TGTGCCAGCAGCCAAGACGGAACTAGCGGGGAGACCCAGTACTTC
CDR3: CASSQDGTSGETQYF